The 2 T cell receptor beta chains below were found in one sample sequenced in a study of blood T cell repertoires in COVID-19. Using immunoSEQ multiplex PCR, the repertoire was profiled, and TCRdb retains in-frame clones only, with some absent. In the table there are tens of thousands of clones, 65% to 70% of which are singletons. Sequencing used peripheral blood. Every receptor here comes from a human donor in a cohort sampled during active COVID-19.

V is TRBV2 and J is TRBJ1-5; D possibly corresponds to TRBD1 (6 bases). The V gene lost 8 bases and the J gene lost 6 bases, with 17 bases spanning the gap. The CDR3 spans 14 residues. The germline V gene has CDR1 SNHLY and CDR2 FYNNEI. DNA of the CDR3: TGTGCCAGCCGAGGAGGCAGGGGAAGTCAGCCCCAGCATTTT. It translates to CASRGGRGSQPQHF.

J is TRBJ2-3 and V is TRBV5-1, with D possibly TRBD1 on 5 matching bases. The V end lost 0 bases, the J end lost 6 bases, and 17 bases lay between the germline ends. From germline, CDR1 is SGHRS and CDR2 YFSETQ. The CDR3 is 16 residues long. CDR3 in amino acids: CASSLAWGRAYDTQYF. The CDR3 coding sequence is TGCGCCAGCAGCTTGGCCTGGGGCAGGGCCTACGATACGCAGTATTTT.